This record looks at one T cell receptor (beta chain) sequence and its context. This clonotype was seen only a few times. Its target antigen remains unknown. Within one base of it there is no much larger clone, and no base qualities were kept. The data stem from a study of blood T cells in healthy people across ages (dated by TCRdb to the mid-2010s). General notes on the study: In model experiments, roughly one uniquely barcoded TCR beta cDNA molecule per two T cells was captured by template switching. Four age groups were formed from the donors: young (average about 16 years), middle-aged (approximately 39), aged (over 55) and long-lived (about 75). For two donors (one aged 18 to 30 and one aged 80 or older), the study analyzed two additional independent replicas of 1 million unique cDNA reads from the same blood draw. To track age-related changes in TCR beta repertoire diversity, the study relied on deep sequencing normalized with unique cDNA molecular identifiers. To avoid experimental bias, donors of different ages were distributed randomly across sequencing lanes.

The library was obtained by 5' RACE. A second PCR of roughly 7 to 12 cycles was run with a J-beta primer mix and a sample-barcoded 5' primer. A unique molecular identifier was introduced onto each TCR beta cDNA molecule by a template-switch 5' adaptor carrying 12 random nucleotides. Each sample yielded at least 3 million CDR3-containing paired-end reads. The Mint cDNA synthesis kit, primed by a TRBC-specific oligonucleotide, was used to synthesize first-strand cDNA from all RNA. Following uracil-DNA glycosylase treatment, a first 18-cycle PCR with universal primers M1SS and BC2_uni_R was performed on all cDNA. As for the original processing: For normalization, 1 million high-quality reads were randomly selected from each sample, with every read carrying a distinct molecular identifier. Reads with shared molecular identifiers were discarded instead of being binned into consensus sequences. MiTCR, with a Q25 quality threshold and the strictest error-elimination algorithm, was used for CDR3 identification, clonotype clustering and error correction. Lower-bound total TCR beta diversity was estimated with a nonparametric unseen species model using Euler transformation. TCRdb reran the public reads through fastp at Q25 and MiXCR, keeping productive beta chains. Rows are unified per CDR3 protein, each entry keeping the most common DNA and genes. The V and J calls and clone size are TCRdb's, not the authors'. Here the sample has 1.8 million or so distinct CDR3 sequences; 39% occur a single time. The ten largest clones take up more than 20% of the sample.

Donors were about 36 systemically healthy Caucasian individuals from Russia aged roughly 6 to 95 years. Each donor gave around 9.9 milliliters of peripheral blood, collected into EDTA-treated Vacutainer tubes. Ficoll-Paque density-gradient centrifugation was used to isolate PBMCs, with at least 6.5 million obtained per sample. Trizol reagent was used to extract total RNA from the PBMCs, yielding at least 6 micrograms per sample. For every donor, flow cytometry on a PBMC aliquot measured the percentage of naive CD45RAhigh/CD27high T cells. Study-wide findings and limitations: Estimates of total diversity based on one million sequenced T cells were considered lower bounds and underestimates. Because donor CMV infection status was unknown, age-related changes in expanded clonotypes were potentially confounded. Compared with the aged group, the long-lived group had more naive CD4+ T cells, fewer expanded clones and increased TCR diversity, a pattern suggesting age selection. Conclusive comparison of naive and antigen-experienced compartments was prevented by the profiling of bulk unsorted PBMCs. Observed TCR beta diversity per million T cells fell roughly linearly with age, and a significant reduction was already apparent by age around 36. There was a strong correlation between observed TCR beta diversity and the percentage of naive T cells measured by flow cytometry.

This receptor was obtained from a human donor in good health. Sequenced input: blood.

The DNA sequence reads TGCAGTGCTATTAAACCGGGACAGGGTGATGGCTACACCTTC. Translation gives CSAIKPGQGDGYTF. This sequence uses TRBV20-1 and TRBJ1-2; 9 bases in the junction line up with TRBD1. The CDR3 runs 14 amino acids, cysteine and phenylalanine included. Only the CDR3 region is kept as DNA, spanning 42 bases read in frame from base 1. CDR1 and CDR2, per the germline V gene (reference sequence), are DFQATT and SNEGSKA. The germline V and J ends show losses of 4 bases and 6 bases respectively, and no gene match explains 9 bases of the junction.